The 10 T cell receptor delta chains listed next were all sequenced from one sample in a study of gamma-delta T cells after stem cell transplantation. TCRdb re-called the RT-PCR reads through CATT. The sample holds about 1,400 delta-chain clones, 35% to 55% seen once. The sequencing input was gamma-delta T cells. Receptors originate from a human donor. It is not recorded whose cells these are; they may come from a transplant donor.

Comments on this clone: TCRdb pairs this DNA with a much larger clone's protein that differs at residue 11, likely a read error; the protein shown was translated from the DNA. The chain recombines TRDV2 with TRDJ1, with TRDD3 as a possible D gene (6 bases). The V end lost 3 bases, the J end lost 5 bases, and 24 bases lay between the germline ends. The CDR3 length is 17 residues. CDR1 is GEAIGNYY and CDR2 is EKD in the germline V gene. The CDR3 spells CACDPKEVGGHSDKLIF. The CDR3 DNA reads as TGTGCCTGTGACCCAAAAGAGGTCGGGGGACACTCAGATAAACTCATCTTT.

Points on this clone: A clone one base away is much larger, so this may be a read error. The chain employs TRDV1 and TRDJ1; tentative D call: TRDD2 (6 bases). Germline values: CDR1 TSWWSYY, CDR2 QGS. The CDR3 sequence is 17 residues long. This CDR3 is CALEELLLRQRSDKLIF. The CDR3 nucleotides read TGTGCTCTTGAGGAACTACTCCTACGACAAAGGTCCGATAAACTCATCTTT.

About this clone itself: A much larger clone lies one base from this, so it may be a read error. This chain joins TRDV1 and TRDJ3; TRDD2 might be the D (6 bases). V lost 4 bases and J 2 bases, leaving 18 bases between the germline ends. Per the germline V gene, CDR1 is TSWWSYY and CDR2 is QGS. The CDR3 runs to 19 residues. CDR3 in DNA: TGTGCTCTTGGGGGAAGCTCCCTTCCGACTCCCTGGGACACCCGACAGATGTTTTTC. Its translation: CALGGSSLPTPWDTRQMFF.

In the case of this clone: A single base is all that separates this from a far larger clone, so a read error is likely. Distinct nucleotide sequences in the sample also encode this CDR3. The V gene is TRDV1, the J gene TRDJ1, with TRDD3 identical over 8 bases. Germline CDR1 and CDR2: TSWWSYY and QGS. This CDR3 spans 30 amino acids. CDR3 residues: CALGELGPLLGPSRVKSRIWGTPYTDKLIF. CDR3 sequence (DNA): TGTGCTCTTGGGGAACTAGGTCCGCTCTTAGGGCCTTCCCGTGTTAAGTCGCGCATCTGGGGGACCCCGTACACCGATAAACTCATCTTC.

About this clone: This likely stems from a read error, as it lies one base from a far larger clone. The same CDR3 can be traced to other DNA sequences in this sample. The rearrangement joins TRDV2 to TRDJ1; a weak D match, TRDD3 (5 bases). The CDR3 runs 15 residues. Trimming cost V 2 bases and J 3 bases, with 15 bases left between them. CDR1 and CDR2 from the germline V gene are GEAIGNYY and EKD. The CDR3 DNA follows: TGTGCCTGTGACAGGCTGGGACCTCAGGCCGATAAACTCATCTTT. It codes for CACDRLGPQADKLIF.

On this clone itself: A far larger clone lies a single base away; this is likely a read error. The chain has TRDV2 and TRDJ1, with 9 bases identical to TRDD3. This CDR3 is built from 19 residues. Germline values: CDR1 GEAIGNYY, CDR2 EKD. CDR3 sequence reads: CACDSIQSWLGDDTDKPIF. The CDR3 nucleotides read TGTGCCTGTGACTCTATACAATCCTGGCTGGGGGATGACACCGATAAACCCATCTTT.

Notes on this clone: A much larger clone differs from this one at a single base, so this may be a read error. Other DNA variants within this sample encode the same CDR3. The chain recombines TRDV1 with TRDJ1, with D tentatively TRDD3 (7 bases). Looked up from germline, CDR1 is TSWWSYY and CDR2 is QGS. Trimming took 2 bases from V and 0 from J, leaving 22 bases between them. This CDR3 comprises 19 residues. CDR3 sequence reads: CALGEVSSYAGGYTDKLIF. CDR3 bases: TGTGCTCTTGGGGAAGTGTCCTCCTACGCCGGGGGATACACCGATAAACTCATCTTT.

Within the sample, this clone is medium-sized. This CDR3 is CALGDSLPHWSGTDKLIF. The CDR3 DNA follows: TGTGCTCTTGGGGATTCTTTACCCCACTGGTCCGGGACCGATAAACTCATCTTT. This chain uses TRDV1 with TRDJ1; D may be TRDD3 (5 bases). Germline V lookup: CDR1 TSWWSYY, CDR2 QGS. With 3 bases removed from V and 2 bases from J, the gap between germline ends came to 22 bases. The CDR3 is 18 amino acids.

Notes on this clone: A far larger clone is off by one base, so a read error is likely. This rearrangement joins TRDV2 to TRDJ1; 9 bases agree with TRDD3. The CDR3 has 19 residues. Germline-derived CDR1 and CDR2 are GEAIGNYY and EKD. V shed 0 bases, J shed 1 base, and the junction held 14 bases outside the gene matches. The CDR3 reads CACDTLRGVAGGSTDKLIF. The CDR3 bases are TGTGCCTGTGACACCCTGAGAGGGGTTGCTGGGGGATCCACCGATAAACTCATCTTT.

Relative to its sample, this clone is medium-sized. The gene calls are TRDV3 and TRDJ1, with 12 bases matching TRDD3. CDR3 length equals 17 residues. After removal of 3 bases from V and 3 bases from J, the junction contained 14 bases not matched to a gene. Germline assignment: CDR1 TVYSNPD and CDR2 GDNSRS (reference sequence). The CDR3 sequence is CALLVEYWGIPSDKLIF. Here the CDR3 DNA reads TGTGCCTTACTCGTGGAGTACTGGGGGATACCTTCCGATAAACTCATCTTT.